This TCR beta chain emerged from a study of CD8+ T cells in alopecia areata. It was cDNA, reverse transcribed from extracted RNA, that served as the sequencing template. Repertoires were generated with immunoSEQ multiplex PCR, while TCRdb's copy carries only in-frame clones and drops some. The table has roughly 200,000 clones, about 60% seen once. Trimming took 0 bases from V and 0 from J, leaving 10 bases between them. CDR1 SGHRS and CDR2 YFSETQ come from the germline V gene. The CDR3 runs to 16 residues. Treatment specified: oral pan-JAK inhibitor, 5-10 mg twice daily. Study-wide findings and caveats: Patients showed less clear TCR sequence sharing than mice, possibly partly because of HLA diversity. How baseline CD8+ expansion relates to response remains uncertain (there was one nonresponder).

Points on this clone: Its antigen remains unidentified.

The chain has TRBV5-1 and TRBJ2-1, with a possible D match to TRBD2 (5 bases). The receptor comes from a human donor with alopecia areata. The sample here was CD8+ T cells sorted from blood, taken at week 24, from a patient treated with tofacitinib. CDR3 region: CASSLEPADSYNEQFF. CDR3 in DNA: TGCGCCAGCAGCTTGGAGCCAGCGGACTCCTACAATGAGCAGTTCTTC.